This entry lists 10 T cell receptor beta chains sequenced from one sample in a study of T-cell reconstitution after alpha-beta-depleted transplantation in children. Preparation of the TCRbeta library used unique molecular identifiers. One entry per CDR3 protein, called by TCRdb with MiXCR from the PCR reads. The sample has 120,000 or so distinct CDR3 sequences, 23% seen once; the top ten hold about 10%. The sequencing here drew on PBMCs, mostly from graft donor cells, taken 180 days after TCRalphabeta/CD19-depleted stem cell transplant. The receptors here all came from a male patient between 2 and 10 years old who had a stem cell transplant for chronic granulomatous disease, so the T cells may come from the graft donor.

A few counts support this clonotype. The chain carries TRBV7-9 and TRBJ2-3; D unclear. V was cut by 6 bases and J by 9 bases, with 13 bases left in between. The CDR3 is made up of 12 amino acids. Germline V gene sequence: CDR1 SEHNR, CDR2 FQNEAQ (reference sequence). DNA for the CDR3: TGTGCCAGCAGACAACAAGGAGCAACGCAGTATTTT. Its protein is CASRQQGATQYF.

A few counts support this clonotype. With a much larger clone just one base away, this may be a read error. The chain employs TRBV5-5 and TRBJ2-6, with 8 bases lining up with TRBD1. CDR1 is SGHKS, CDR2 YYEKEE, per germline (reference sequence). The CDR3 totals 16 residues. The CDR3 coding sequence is TGTGCCAGCAGCCCAGAGACAGGGGCCGGGGCCAACGGCCTGACTTTC. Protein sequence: CASSPETGAGANGLTF.

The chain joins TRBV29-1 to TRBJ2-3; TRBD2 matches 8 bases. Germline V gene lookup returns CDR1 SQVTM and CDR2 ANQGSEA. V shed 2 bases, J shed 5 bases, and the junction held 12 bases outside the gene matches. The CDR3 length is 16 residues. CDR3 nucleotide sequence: TGCAGCGTTGAAATCAAAGCGGGAGTCCGAAGAGATACGCAGTATTTT. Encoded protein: CSVEIKAGVRRDTQYF.

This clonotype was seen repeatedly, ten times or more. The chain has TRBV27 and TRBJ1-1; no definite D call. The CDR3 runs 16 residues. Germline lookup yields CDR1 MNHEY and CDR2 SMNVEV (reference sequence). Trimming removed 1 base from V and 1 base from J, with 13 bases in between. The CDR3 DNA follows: TGTGCCAGCAGTTTATTTCCGGACTCCCCGAACACTGAAGCTTTCTTT. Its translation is CASSLFPDSPNTEAFF.

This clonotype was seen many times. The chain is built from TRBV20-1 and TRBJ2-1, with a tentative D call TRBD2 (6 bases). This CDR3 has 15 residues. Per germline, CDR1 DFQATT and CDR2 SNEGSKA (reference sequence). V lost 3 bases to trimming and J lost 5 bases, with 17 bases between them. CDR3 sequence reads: CSASPLRGTDNEQFF. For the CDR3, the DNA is TGCAGTGCTAGCCCACTCCGGGGGACCGACAATGAGCAGTTCTTC.

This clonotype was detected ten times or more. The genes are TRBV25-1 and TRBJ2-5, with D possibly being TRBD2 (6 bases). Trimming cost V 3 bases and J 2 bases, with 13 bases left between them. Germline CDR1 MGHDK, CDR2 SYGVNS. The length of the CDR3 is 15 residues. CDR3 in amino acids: CASSDGGGVQETQYF. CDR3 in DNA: TGTGCCAGCAGTGACGGTGGCGGGGTACAAGAGACCCAGTACTTC.

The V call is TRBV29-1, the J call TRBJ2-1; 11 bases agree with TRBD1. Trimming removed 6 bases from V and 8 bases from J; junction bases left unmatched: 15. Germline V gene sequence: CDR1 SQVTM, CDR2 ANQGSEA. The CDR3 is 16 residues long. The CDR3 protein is CSVDTFRDRGLDEQFF. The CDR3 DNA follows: TGCAGCGTGGACACTTTCCGGGACAGGGGGTTGGATGAGCAGTTCTTC.

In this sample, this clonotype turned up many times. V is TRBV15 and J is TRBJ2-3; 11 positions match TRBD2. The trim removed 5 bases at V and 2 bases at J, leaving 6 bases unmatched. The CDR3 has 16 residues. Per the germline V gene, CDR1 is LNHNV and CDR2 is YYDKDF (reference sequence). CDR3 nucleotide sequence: TGTGCCACCAGCGCCCAACTAGCGGGAGCCACAGATACGCAGTATTTT. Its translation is CATSAQLAGATDTQYF.

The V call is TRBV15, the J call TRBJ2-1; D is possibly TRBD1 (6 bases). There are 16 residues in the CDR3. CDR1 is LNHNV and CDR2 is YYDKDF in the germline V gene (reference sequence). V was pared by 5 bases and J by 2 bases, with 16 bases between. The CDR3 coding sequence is TGTGCCACCAGCGTTGAACAGGGCCGGGCCTACAATGAGCAGTTCTTC. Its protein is CATSVEQGRAYNEQFF.

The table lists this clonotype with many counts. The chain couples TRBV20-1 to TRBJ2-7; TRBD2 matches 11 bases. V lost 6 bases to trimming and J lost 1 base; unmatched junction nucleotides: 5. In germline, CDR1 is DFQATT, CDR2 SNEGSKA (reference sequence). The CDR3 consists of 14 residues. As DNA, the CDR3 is TGCAGTGCCACCCGACTAGCGGGGTCCTACGAGCAGTACTTC. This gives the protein CSATRLAGSYEQYF.